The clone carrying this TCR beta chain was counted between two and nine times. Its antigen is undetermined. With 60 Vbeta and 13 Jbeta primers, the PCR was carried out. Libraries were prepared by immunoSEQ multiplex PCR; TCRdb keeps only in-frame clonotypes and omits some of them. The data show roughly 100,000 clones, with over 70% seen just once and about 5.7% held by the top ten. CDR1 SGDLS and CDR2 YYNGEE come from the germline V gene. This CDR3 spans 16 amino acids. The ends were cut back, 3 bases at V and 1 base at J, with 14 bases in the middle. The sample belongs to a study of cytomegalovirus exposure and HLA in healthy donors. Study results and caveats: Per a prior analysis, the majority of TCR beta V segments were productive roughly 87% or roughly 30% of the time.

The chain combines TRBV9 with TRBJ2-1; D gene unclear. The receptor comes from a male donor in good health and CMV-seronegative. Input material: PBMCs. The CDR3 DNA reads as TGTGCCAGCAGCGCCTTATCGGGTTATTCCTACAATGAGCAGTTCTTC. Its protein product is CASSALSGYSYNEQFF.